A selection of T cell receptor beta chains follows, all from one sample in a study of control samples from healthy donors and cancer patients. Produced via immunoSEQ multiplex PCR; TCRdb's table is partial and in-frame only. The table shows over 100,000 clones, with approximately 88% occurring only once. The source material was blood. The receptors come from a man aged 35-49 years in good health. The CDR3 runs from the conserved cysteine through the conserved F or W. The order of the fields is J gene, D gene, clone size, CDR3 length, V gene, CDR3 DNA, CDR3 protein. D genes are given only for firm matches. Only some rows state a clone size, as once, few, many or a class for expanded clones.

J gene: TRBJ1-4
D gene: .
clone size: .
CDR3 length: 13
V gene: TRBV21-1
CDR3 DNA: TGTGCCAGCAGCAAAGTGGGGGTTGAAAAACTGTTTTTT
CDR3 protein: CASSKVGVEKLFF

J gene: TRBJ2-7
D gene: TRBD1
clone size: once
CDR3 length: 14
V gene: TRBV14
CDR3 DNA: TGTGCCAGCAGCCAAGAGACAGGGGGATACGAGCAGTACTTC
CDR3 protein: CASSQETGGYEQYF

J gene: TRBJ1-1
D gene: .
clone size: .
CDR3 length: 12
V gene: TRBV2
CDR3 DNA: TGTGCCAGCAGTGTGCAGGGAACTGAAGCTTTCTTT
CDR3 protein: CASSVQGTEAFF

J gene: TRBJ2-3
D gene: .
clone size: .
CDR3 length: 16
V gene: TRBV11-2
CDR3 DNA: TGTGCCAGCAGCAAATGGGTTGGGGGTATCACAGATACGCAGTATTTT
CDR3 protein: CASSKWVGGITDTQYF

J gene: TRBJ1-5
D gene: .
clone size: .
CDR3 length: 12
V gene: TRBV10-3
CDR3 DNA: TGTGCCACCCGCGGGAGCAATCAGCCCCAGCATTTT
CDR3 protein: CATRGSNQPQHF

J gene: TRBJ1-3
D gene: .
clone size: once
CDR3 length: 14
V gene: TRBV19
CDR3 DNA: TGTGCCAGTAGTATCTTCCCAAGAGGAAACACCATATATTTT
CDR3 protein: CASSIFPRGNTIYF

J gene: TRBJ2-3
D gene: TRBD2
clone size: .
CDR3 length: 16
V gene: TRBV2
CDR3 DNA: TGTGCCAGCATTAAGGAAGCGGGGGGCTTCCTCGGTACGCAGTATTTT
CDR3 protein: CASIKEAGGFLGTQYF

J gene: TRBJ1-4
D gene: .
clone size: .
CDR3 length: 14
V gene: TRBV7-2
CDR3 DNA: TGTGCCAGCAGCAGTCCAGTTCTTAATGAAAAACTGTTTTTT
CDR3 protein: CASSSPVLNEKLFF

J gene: TRBJ1-6
D gene: .
clone size: .
CDR3 length: 15
V gene: TRBV27
CDR3 DNA: TGTGCCAGCAGTTTATCAAACAGGCCAAATTCACCCCTCCACTTT
CDR3 protein: CASSLSNRPNSPLHF

J gene: TRBJ1-1
D gene: .
clone size: once
CDR3 length: 13
V gene: TRBV9
CDR3 DNA: TGTGCCAGCAGCGTAGGGAGAGTCACTGAAGCTTTCTTT
CDR3 protein: CASSVGRVTEAFF

J gene: TRBJ2-4
D gene: .
clone size: .
CDR3 length: 13
V gene: TRBV2
CDR3 DNA: TGTGCCAGCAGTAGAGCGGGCAGTCACATTCAGTACTTC
CDR3 protein: CASSRAGSHIQYF

J gene: TRBJ2-7
D gene: TRBD1
clone size: few
CDR3 length: 15
V gene: TRBV7-3
CDR3 DNA: TGTGCCAGCAGTGATACCCGGACAGGGGTCCACGAGCAGTACTTC
CDR3 protein: CASSDTRTGVHEQYF

J gene: TRBJ2-7
D gene: .
clone size: once
CDR3 length: 13
V gene: TRBV7-8
CDR3 DNA: TGTGCCAGCAGCTTAGGAACCTTCCACGAGCAGTACTTC
CDR3 protein: CASSLGTFHEQYF

J gene: TRBJ1-1
D gene: .
clone size: .
CDR3 length: 13
V gene: TRBV15
CDR3 DNA: TGTGCCACCAGCAAAGGGGCGCGGGGTGAAGCTTTCTTT
CDR3 protein: CATSKGARGEAFF

J gene: TRBJ2-3
D gene: .
clone size: .
CDR3 length: 15
V gene: TRBV9
CDR3 DNA: TGTGCCAGCAGCGTATTAAGCTCTAGCACAGATACGCAGTATTTT
CDR3 protein: CASSVLSSSTDTQYF

J gene: TRBJ1-2
D gene: .
clone size: .
CDR3 length: 12
V gene: TRBV12-3/TRBV12-4
CDR3 DNA: TGTGCCAGCAGTTCGGGACTCTATGGCTACACCTTC
CDR3 protein: CASSSGLYGYTF

J gene: TRBJ2-3
D gene: .
clone size: .
CDR3 length: 14
V gene: TRBV25-1
CDR3 DNA: TGTGCCAGCAGTGAAGTAGGGGCTAGAGATACGCAGTATTTT
CDR3 protein: CASSEVGARDTQYF

J gene: TRBJ1-5
D gene: TRBD1
clone size: .
CDR3 length: 13
V gene: TRBV3-1/TRBV3-2
CDR3 DNA: TGTGCCAGCAGCACCCAGGGGGCGCAGCCCCAGCATTTT
CDR3 protein: CASSTQGAQPQHF

J gene: TRBJ2-2
D gene: .
clone size: .
CDR3 length: 13
V gene: TRBV27
CDR3 DNA: TGTGCCAGCAGTTTAAGGTGGGCCGGGGAGCTGTTTTTT
CDR3 protein: CASSLRWAGELFF

J gene: TRBJ1-4
D gene: .
clone size: .
CDR3 length: 15
V gene: TRBV27
CDR3 DNA: TGTGCCAGCAGTCCGAACCCCGGCGTTTATGAAAAACTGTTTTTT
CDR3 protein: CASSPNPGVYEKLFF

J gene: TRBJ2-1
D gene: .
clone size: .
CDR3 length: 14
V gene: TRBV4-2
CDR3 DNA: TGTGCCAGCAGCCACCACGGGGGGCTGAATGAGCAGTTCTTC
CDR3 protein: CASSHHGGLNEQFF

J gene: TRBJ2-1
D gene: .
clone size: once
CDR3 length: 14
V gene: TRBV3-1/TRBV3-2
CDR3 DNA: TGTGCCAGCAGCCAGTGGGGGCCTTACAATGAGCAGTTCTTC
CDR3 protein: CASSQWGPYNEQFF

J gene: TRBJ2-3
D gene: .
clone size: .
CDR3 length: 11
V gene: TRBV20-1
CDR3 DNA: TGCAGTGCCAGCACCACAGATACGCAGTATTTT
CDR3 protein: CSASTTDTQYF

J gene: TRBJ1-4
D gene: .
clone size: .
CDR3 length: 17
V gene: TRBV29-1
CDR3 DNA: TGCAGCGCCGGAGACCCCAGGGACCGCTCAACTAATGAAAAACTGTTTTTT
CDR3 protein: CSAGDPRDRSTNEKLFF

J gene: TRBJ2-5
D gene: .
clone size: .
CDR3 length: 15
V gene: TRBV19
CDR3 DNA: TGTGCCAGTAGTTTATCACAGGGATGGTGGGAGACCCAGTACTTC
CDR3 protein: CASSLSQGWWETQYF

J gene: TRBJ1-3
D gene: .
clone size: .
CDR3 length: 15
V gene: TRBV30
CDR3 DNA: TGTGCCCTTGTAAAACAGGGAAGCCTTGGAAACACCATATATTTT
CDR3 protein: CALVKQGSLGNTIYF

J gene: TRBJ1-3
D gene: .
clone size: once
CDR3 length: 16
V gene: TRBV9
CDR3 DNA: TGTGCCAGCAGCTCCCGGACGGGTCGCTCTGGAAACACCATATATTTT
CDR3 protein: CASSSRTGRSGNTIYF

J gene: TRBJ2-1
D gene: TRBD2
clone size: .
CDR3 length: 17
V gene: TRBV29-1
CDR3 DNA: TGCAGCGTTGAAGAAGGTTATAGCGGGGATTCCTACAATGAGCAGTTCTTC
CDR3 protein: CSVEEGYSGDSYNEQFF

J gene: TRBJ1-1
D gene: TRBD1
clone size: .
CDR3 length: 15
V gene: TRBV3-1/TRBV3-2
CDR3 DNA: TGTGCCAGCAGCTATCACCTTCAGGGGGACACTGAAGCTTTCTTT
CDR3 protein: CASSYHLQGDTEAFF

J gene: TRBJ2-3
D gene: TRBD2
clone size: .
CDR3 length: 15
V gene: TRBV6-4
CDR3 DNA: TGTGCCAGCAGTGACTCTAGCGGGGGCACAGATACGCAGTATTTT
CDR3 protein: CASSDSSGGTDTQYF

J gene: TRBJ1-1
D gene: .
clone size: .
CDR3 length: 15
V gene: TRBV9
CDR3 DNA: TGTGCCAGCAGCGCGACCCGATCCATGAACACTGAAGCTTTCTTT
CDR3 protein: CASSATRSMNTEAFF

J gene: TRBJ1-1
D gene: .
clone size: once
CDR3 length: 12
V gene: TRBV24-1
CDR3 DNA: TGTGCCACCAAAGGGCCCCAAGGCGAAGCTTTCTTT
CDR3 protein: CATKGPQGEAFF

J gene: TRBJ2-2
D gene: TRBD1
clone size: .
CDR3 length: 15
V gene: TRBV24-1
CDR3 DNA: TGTGCCACCAGTGATGGGACAGGGATCCCCGGGGAGCTGTTTTTT
CDR3 protein: CATSDGTGIPGELFF

J gene: TRBJ1-1
D gene: .
clone size: .
CDR3 length: 12
V gene: TRBV29-1
CDR3 DNA: TGCAGCGTTACCAAGGGGGGCACTGAAGCTTTCTTT
CDR3 protein: CSVTKGGTEAFF

J gene: TRBJ1-4
D gene: .
clone size: .
CDR3 length: 14
V gene: TRBV9
CDR3 DNA: TGTGCCAGCAGCGTCGGGGCAACTAATGAAAAACTGTTTTTT
CDR3 protein: CASSVGATNEKLFF

J gene: TRBJ2-7
D gene: .
clone size: .
CDR3 length: 16
V gene: TRBV6-5
CDR3 DNA: TGTGCCAGCAGTTACTCTGGGGGGGGGCCTTCACACGAGCAGTACTTC
CDR3 protein: CASSYSGGGPSHEQYF

J gene: TRBJ1-4
D gene: .
clone size: .
CDR3 length: 16
V gene: TRBV4-1
CDR3 DNA: TGCGCCAGCAGCCAACCTAGGGGAGGGCCTAATGAAAAACTGTTTTTT
CDR3 protein: CASSQPRGGPNEKLFF

J gene: TRBJ2-7
D gene: TRBD1
clone size: .
CDR3 length: 14
V gene: TRBV13
CDR3 DNA: TGTGCCAGCAGCCTGACAGGGGGTGGCGACGAGCAGTACTTC
CDR3 protein: CASSLTGGGDEQYF

J gene: TRBJ1-1
D gene: TRBD1
clone size: .
CDR3 length: 16
V gene: TRBV2
CDR3 DNA: TGTGCCAGCAGTGTCCCGGGACAGGGGCGCGGGGCTGAAGCTTTCTTT
CDR3 protein: CASSVPGQGRGAEAFF

J gene: TRBJ1-1
D gene: .
clone size: .
CDR3 length: 14
V gene: TRBV6-1
CDR3 DNA: TGTGCCAGCAGTGAAGTTGGGGAGGTCACTGAAGCTTTCTTT
CDR3 protein: CASSEVGEVTEAFF

J gene: TRBJ2-7
D gene: .
clone size: .
CDR3 length: 13
V gene: TRBV19
CDR3 DNA: TGTGCCAGCCGTCCACTAGAAGGGTACGAGCAGTACTTC
CDR3 protein: CASRPLEGYEQYF

J gene: TRBJ2-1
D gene: TRBD2
clone size: .
CDR3 length: 16
V gene: TRBV9
CDR3 DNA: TGTGCCAGCAGCGATAAGCGGGGGGACTGGAAGAATGAGCAGTTCTTC
CDR3 protein: CASSDKRGDWKNEQFF

J gene: TRBJ2-7
D gene: .
clone size: .
CDR3 length: 16
V gene: TRBV7-8
CDR3 DNA: TGTGCCAGCAGCTTATTCCCGAACCAGTACCTCTACGAGCAGTACTTC
CDR3 protein: CASSLFPNQYLYEQYF